The 13 T cell receptor beta chains below were found in one sample sequenced in a study of blood T cell repertoires in COVID-19. Sequencing used immunoSEQ multiplex PCR; TCRdb keeps in-frame clones, though not all of them. The sample holds 110,000 or so clones; about 86% are singletons and the top ten take around 8%. What was sequenced was peripheral blood. These receptors were collected from a man between 65 and 85 years old who had recovered from COVID-19.

The V gene is TRBV5-5, the J gene TRBJ2-1, with 9 bases aligning to TRBD1. This CDR3 has 16 amino acids. Germline assignment: CDR1 SGHKS and CDR2 YYEKEE (reference sequence). The V and J ends lost 4 bases and 10 bases, in that order; junction bases with no gene match: 15. CDR3: CASSPPGQGSGREQFF. As DNA, the CDR3 is TGTGCCAGCAGCCCGCCGGGACAGGGCTCCGGGAGGGAGCAGTTCTTC.

The V and J genes are TRBV6-1 and TRBJ2-7, with D perhaps matching TRBD2 (6 bases). This CDR3 has 14 amino acids. Between the trimmed V and J ends, which lost 2 bases and 2 bases, there was a span of 10 bases. Germline V lookup: CDR1 MNHNS, CDR2 SASEGT. CDR3 bases: TGTGCCAGCAGTGAATGGGCGGGACCCTACGAGCAGTACTTC. This codes for CASSEWAGPYEQYF.

The chain combines TRBV5-4 with TRBJ1-3; D is undetermined. V lost 0 bases, J lost 2 bases, and 12 bases lay in between. CDR1 is SGHNT, CDR2 YYREEE, per germline (reference sequence). CDR3 length equals 16 residues. The CDR3 bases are TGTGCCAGCAGCTTGGCCTCCGCGGCGCCTGGAAACACCATATATTTT. Translation gives CASSLASAAPGNTIYF.

This chain joins TRBV9 and TRBJ1-5; D might be TRBD1 (5 bases). The CDR3 contains 13 residues. The V end was cut by 0 bases, the J end by 7 bases, with 8 bases between. Germline lookup yields CDR1 SGDLS and CDR2 YYNGEE. The CDR3 here is CASSVGQGQPQHF. In DNA, the CDR3 is TGTGCCAGCAGCGTAGGGCAGGGCCAGCCCCAGCATTTT.

This clone came up once. The chain uses TRBV19 and TRBJ2-2; TRBD2 might be the D (6 bases). This CDR3 is built from 15 residues. V was pared by 6 bases and J by 4 bases, with 15 bases between. In germline, CDR1 is LNHDA, CDR2 SQIVND (reference sequence). The CDR3 DNA is TGTGCCAGTAGGAGTTGGGGGGAGCGCACCGGGGAGCTGTTTTTT. Translating it yields CASRSWGERTGELFF.

The chain couples TRBV5-5 to TRBJ1-2; 10 bases line up with TRBD1. CDR1 is SGHKS and CDR2 is YYEKEE in the germline V gene (reference sequence). Losses at the gene ends were 2 bases for V and 6 bases for J; bases not matched to a gene: 4. The CDR3 is made up of 14 amino acids. CDR3 amino acids: CASSFSGQGDGYTF. The CDR3 DNA reads as TGTGCCAGCAGCTTCTCAGGACAGGGGGATGGCTACACCTTC.

This clone was seen many times. The chain couples TRBV7-3 to TRBJ2-1, with 15 positions matching TRBD2. Germline-derived CDR1 and CDR2 are SGHTA and FQGTGA. The CDR3 is 15 amino acids. Germline trimming cut 4 bases from V and 9 bases from J; bases unmatched to any gene: 4. CDR3 amino acids: CASSSGLAGGTEQFF. The CDR3 nucleotides are TGTGCCAGCAGCTCGGGACTAGCGGGGGGTACTGAGCAGTTCTTC.

The chain couples TRBV30 to TRBJ1-6; TRBD1 is a possible D gene (6 bases). Germline values: CDR1 GTSNPN, CDR2 SVGIG (reference sequence). Deletions cut 4 bases from V and 7 bases from J, with 14 bases between. The CDR3 has 14 amino acids. The CDR3 sequence is CAWTQGLSNSPLHF. CDR3 nucleotides: TGTGCCTGGACTCAGGGGTTGTCGAATTCACCCCTCCACTTT.

V usage is TRBV15 and J usage is TRBJ2-1, with 8 bases fitting TRBD2. J gave up 2 bases and V 1 base, and 4 bases lay outside the gene matches. Germline values: CDR1 LNHNV, CDR2 YYDKDF (reference sequence). CDR3 length equals 16 residues. The CDR3 region is CATSRGLARTYNEQFF. In DNA, the CDR3 is TGTGCCACCAGCAGAGGACTAGCGCGGACCTACAATGAGCAGTTCTTC.

The chain is built from TRBV7-3 and TRBJ2-3; D gene ambiguous. The length of the CDR3 is 13 residues. V was pared by 5 bases and J by 6 bases, with 12 bases between. Germline V gives CDR1 SGHTA, CDR2 FQGTGA. CDR3 in amino acids: CASSLNQRDTQYF. The CDR3 DNA sequence: TGTGCCAGCAGCCTGAATCAGAGGGATACGCAGTATTTT.

V and J are TRBV14 and TRBJ2-1; a possible D gene is TRBD2 (6 bases). Germline V gene data show CDR1 as SGHDN and CDR2 as FVKESK. V lost 4 bases, J lost 9 bases, and 16 bases lay in between. CDR3 size: 14 residues. The DNA for the CDR3 is TGTGCCAGCAGCCGAACTAGCTTTCTTACTGAGCAGTTCTTC. Its translation: CASSRTSFLTEQFF.

The chain uses TRBV5-1 and TRBJ2-7; TRBD1 matches at 9 bases. The CDR3 length is 14 residues. CDR1 is SGHRS and CDR2 is YFSETQ in the germline V gene. V shed 5 bases and J 6 bases; nucleotides not matched to a gene: 9. The CDR3: CASRMGDRAREQYF. The CDR3 bases are TGCGCCAGCAGGATGGGGGACAGGGCACGCGAGCAGTACTTC.

The rearrangement joins TRBV7-8 to TRBJ1-6, with 7 nucleotides matching TRBD1. The CDR3 has 16 amino acids. CDR1 SGHVS and CDR2 FQNEAQ come from the germline V gene. J was trimmed by 3 bases and V by 5 bases; bases with no gene match: 7. DNA for the CDR3: TGTGCCAGCAGCACCGGGGGACAGATCTATAATTCACCCCTCCACTTT. Amino acid sequence: CASSTGGQIYNSPLHF. The whole variable domain, remainder taken from reference TRBV7-8 and TRBJ1-6, is GAGVSQSPRYKVAKRGQDVALRCDPISGHVSLFWYQQALGQGPEFLTYFQNEAQLDKSGLPSDRFFAERPEGSVSTLKIQRTQQEDSAVYLCASSTGGQIYNSPLHFGNGTRLTVT.